The clone carrying this TCR beta chain has ten or more counts. Antigen specificity is unknown. This entry is derived from a study of response to subunit inactivated influenza vaccine. Regarding the study as a whole: Few additional T cells are recruited per seasonal influenza vaccination, authors suggested.

Each CDR3 protein gets one entry after TCRdb re-called the RT-PCR reads with MiXCR. Of a few hundred thousand distinct CDR3 sequences detected, approximately 15% appear once; the ten largest clones hold around 10%. This CDR3 is built from 14 residues. From germline, CDR1 is MNHNS and CDR2 SASEGT. V dropped 8 bases and J dropped 2 bases, with 15 bases sitting between them. The sample was PBMCs from blood, taken 11 to 12 days after vaccination. The rearrangement joins TRBV6-1 to TRBJ2-5; TRBD1 is a possible D gene (7 bases). The TCR was taken from a man over 45 who received an inactivated influenza vaccine. The CDR3: CASSLGGQQETQYF. CDR3 in DNA: TGTGCCAGCTCCCTGGGGGGACAGCAAGAGACCCAGTACTTC.